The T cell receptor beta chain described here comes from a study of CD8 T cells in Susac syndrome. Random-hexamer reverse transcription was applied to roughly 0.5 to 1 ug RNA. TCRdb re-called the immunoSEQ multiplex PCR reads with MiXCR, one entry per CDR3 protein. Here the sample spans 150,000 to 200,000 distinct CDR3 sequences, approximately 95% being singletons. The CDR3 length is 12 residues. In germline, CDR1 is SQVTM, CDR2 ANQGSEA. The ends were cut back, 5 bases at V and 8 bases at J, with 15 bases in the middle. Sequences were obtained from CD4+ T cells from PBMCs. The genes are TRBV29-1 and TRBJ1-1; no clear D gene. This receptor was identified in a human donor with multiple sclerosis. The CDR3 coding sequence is TGCAGCGTTACACCCCTCCCTCGGGAAGCTTTCTTT. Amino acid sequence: CSVTPLPREAFF.